A selection of T cell receptor beta chains follows, all from one sample in a study of T cells of healthy individuals. TCRdb redid the calling of the 5' RACE reads with MiXCR, one entry per CDR3 protein. The sample has tens of thousands of distinct CDR3 sequences; around 15% are singletons. The source of these receptors is a human donor in good health. Both conserved end residues are part of each CDR3. Fields, in order: D gene, V gene, clone size, J gene, CDR3 DNA, CDR3 protein. The D gene is left open where the match is weak. Size values are once, few and many counts, or a class for expanded clones, and some rows have none.

>.|TRBV28|.|TRBJ1-6
TGTGCCAGCAGTTTGGGGGCGATCAATTCACCCCTCCACTTT
CASSLGAINSPLHF
>.|TRBV28|.|TRBJ1-5
TGTGCCAGCAGTTTACGGGGAAAGGGTCAGCCCCAGCATTTT
CASSLRGKGQPQHF
>TRBD2|TRBV7-2|few|TRBJ2-5
TGTGCCAGCAGCTTAAGAGGGAGGGAGTCCGAGACCCAGTACTTC
CASSLRGRESETQYF
>TRBD2|TRBV4-1|few|TRBJ2-7
TGCGCCAGCAGCCAAGCGGCGGGGGGGCCTTACGAGCAGTACTTC
CASSQAAGGPYEQYF
>.|TRBV28|.|TRBJ2-1
TGTGCCAGGATCGGGTACAATGAGCAGTTCTTC
CARIGYNEQFF
>.|TRBV6-6|few|TRBJ1-2
TGTGCCAGCAGTCTTGGAGCAGGGGTGCTAAACTATGGCTACACCTTC
CASSLGAGVLNYGYTF
>.|TRBV10-3|.|TRBJ2-7
TGTGCCATCCGGGTAGAAAGCTCCTACGAGCAGTACTTC
CAIRVESSYEQYF
>TRBD1|TRBV2|many|TRBJ2-7
TGTGCCAGCAGTGAAACCTACGGACAGGGATTTTACGAGCAGTACTTC
CASSETYGQGFYEQYF
>.|TRBV20-1|few|TRBJ1-1
TGCAGTGCTAGAGTCGGGGGGACTGAAGCTTTCTTT
CSARVGGTEAFF
>.|TRBV19|.|TRBJ2-2
TGTGCCAGTACTCCATCGGGCACCGGGGAGCTGTTTTTT
CASTPSGTGELFF
>TRBD2|TRBV9|.|TRBJ2-1
TGTGCCAGCAGCGAATCTAGCGGAACATACAATGAGCAGTTCTTC
CASSESSGTYNEQFF